Presented here are 15 T cell receptor beta chains from one specimen sequenced in a study of cytomegalovirus exposure and HLA in healthy donors. Primers: 60 Vbeta forward and 13 Jbeta reverse. Only in-frame clones appear in the TCRdb table, and some are missing; sequencing was by immunoSEQ multiplex PCR. The sample records more than 110,000 clones, 76% being singletons. Material for sequencing was PBMCs. The origin of the receptors is a man aged 18 to 29 in good health and CMV-seronegative.

This clone has only a few counts. The genes are TRBV7-8 and TRBJ2-1; 9 bases agree with TRBD2. Germline values: CDR1 SGHVS, CDR2 FQNEAQ. The CDR3 has 15 amino acids. V trimming: 5 bases; J trimming: 8 bases; junction bases outside the gene matches: 10. The CDR3 nucleotides read TGTGCCAGCAGCCCACGGGCAGCGGGAGGAGATGAGCAGTTCTTC. This encodes CASSPRAAGGDEQFF.

The chain is built from TRBV5-8 and TRBJ2-7, with TRBD2 identical over 8 bases. This CDR3 has 15 residues. Trimming cost V 2 bases and J 7 bases; bases outside gene matches: 11. The germline V gene has CDR1 SGHTS and CDR2 YDEGEE. The CDR3 DNA sequence: TGTGCCAGCAGCTTTATGAGCGGGAGCTTCGGGGAGCAGTACTTC. Encoded protein: CASSFMSGSFGEQYF. Based on the CDR3 plus reference TRBV5-8 and TRBJ2-7, the full variable domain is EAGVTQSPTHLIKTRGQQATLRCSPISGHTSVYWYQQALGLGLQFLLWYDEGEERNRGNFPPRFSGRQFPNYSSELNVNALELEDSALYLCASSFMSGSFGEQYFGPGTRLTVT.

The chain has TRBV27 and TRBJ2-7; the match to TRBD1 covers 8 bases. Trimming cost V 5 bases and J 5 bases; bases outside gene matches: 17. Per the germline V gene, CDR1 is MNHEY and CDR2 is SMNVEV (reference sequence). CDR3 length equals 17 residues. The DNA for the CDR3 is TGTGCCAGCAGTCCCCATGTCCCAGGACAGGGACTTGACGAGCAGTACTTC. Amino acids: CASSPHVPGQGLDEQYF.

The rearrangement links TRBV5-3 to TRBJ2-7; 7 bases are shared with TRBD1. TRBV5-3 is placed among ORFs of uncertain function. CDR3 length: 13 residues. The trim removed 4 bases at V and 5 bases at J, leaving 6 bases unmatched. Here the CDR3 reads CARSQTGFDEQYF. The CDR3, as DNA: TGTGCCAGAAGCCAGACAGGGTTCGACGAGCAGTACTTC.

In this sample, this clone turned up once. The chain has TRBV7-9 and TRBJ1-4; 9 bases are shared with TRBD1. Germline loops: CDR1 SEHNR, CDR2 FQNEAQ (reference sequence). V shed 1 base, J shed 4 bases, and the junction held 1 base outside the gene matches. The CDR3 length is 15 residues. The CDR3 DNA sequence: TGTGCCAGCAGCTTAGGGGACAGGGATAATGAAAAACTGTTTTTT. This sequence encodes CASSLGDRDNEKLFF. Looking up the rest from reference TRBV7-9 and TRBJ1-4 gives the full variable domain: DTGVSQNPRHKITKRGQNVTFRCDPISEHNRLYWYRQTLGQGPEFLTYFQNEAQLEKSRLLSDRFSAERPKGSFSTLEIQRTEQGDSAMYLCASSLGDRDNEKLFFGSGTQLSVL.

This clone was picked up a small number of times. J is TRBJ2-5 and V is TRBV29-1; no clear D gene. The CDR3 consists of 13 residues. Trimming took off 2 bases at V and 4 bases at J, with 11 bases between the two ends. CDR1 and CDR2 from the germline V gene are SQVTM and ANQGSEA. The CDR3 DNA sequence: TGCAGCGTTGAATTCGGCAGGCGAGAGACCCAGTACTTC. This codes for CSVEFGRRETQYF. The full variable domain, its missing parts supplied by reference TRBV29-1 and TRBJ2-5, is SAVISQKPSRDICQRGTSLTIQCQVDSQVTMMFWYRQQPGQSLTLIATANQGSEATYESGFVIDKFPISRPNLTFSTLTVSNMSPEDSSIYLCSVEFGRRETQYFGPGTRLLVL.

Concerning this clone itself: Other DNA sequences in the same sample also yield this CDR3. V usage is TRBV27 and J usage is TRBJ2-2, with 9 bases matching TRBD1. With 1 base clipped from V and 8 bases from J, the junction kept 8 bases outside the gene matches. Germline V CDR1 and CDR2: MNHEY, SMNVEV (reference sequence). CDR3 length: 16 amino acids. CDR3 coding DNA: TGTGCCAGCAGTTTATACGACAGGGGGAGCACTGGGGAGCTGTTTTTT. It yields the protein CASSLYDRGSTGELFF.

The genes are TRBV30 and TRBJ2-4, with 9 bases matching TRBD1. Unmatched junction bases numbered 3, after V lost 3 bases and J lost 0 bases. The CDR3 has 15 residues. CDR1 is GTSNPN, CDR2 SVGIG, per germline (reference sequence). CDR3 region: CAWRGQGVAKNIQYF. DNA of the CDR3: TGTGCCTGGAGGGGACAGGGCGTAGCCAAAAACATTCAGTACTTC.

This clone was seen a few times. The genes are TRBV28 and TRBJ1-2; 7 positions match TRBD1. Germline V gene sequence: CDR1 MDHEN, CDR2 SYDVKM. The CDR3 consists of 13 residues. Trimming at V came to 3 bases and at J to 8 bases, leaving 6 bases not matched to a gene. The CDR3 sequence is CASSFGDRAGYTF. The DNA for the CDR3 is TGTGCCAGCAGTTTTGGCGACAGGGCGGGCTACACCTTC.

In DNA, the CDR3 is TGTGCCAGCAGCTTGGGACAGACAGCCGTGAACACTGAAGCTTTCTTT. Translating gives CASSLGQTAVNTEAFF. The chain is built from TRBV5-4 and TRBJ1-1; TRBD1 might be the D (5 bases). V was shortened by 0 bases and J by 0 bases, with 12 bases between the two germline ends. This CDR3 spans 16 amino acids. The V gene's germline CDR1 is SGHNT and CDR2 YYREEE (reference sequence).

The J gene is TRBJ1-3, the V gene TRBV9; no clear D. Germline loops: CDR1 SGDLS, CDR2 YYNGEE. V dropped 4 bases and J dropped 2 bases, with 22 bases sitting between them. There are 18 residues in the CDR3. The CDR3 DNA follows: TGTGCCAGCAGCCCACGACGCTGGGGAGCATCGGCTGGAAACACCATATATTTT. This translates into CASSPRRWGASAGNTIYF.

This clone is a singleton in its sample. The rearrangement links TRBV19 to TRBJ2-3; 8 bases agree with TRBD2. After removal of 4 bases from V and 1 base from J, the junction contained 4 bases not matched to a gene. The germline CDR1 and CDR2 sequences are LNHDA and SQIVND (reference sequence). This CDR3 region has 15 residues. CDR3 nucleotides: TGTGCCAGTAGTAAGTCCGGGAGGGGCACAGATACGCAGTATTTT. This sequence encodes CASSKSGRGTDTQYF.

V is TRBV16 and J is TRBJ2-1; a possible D gene is TRBD1 (6 bases). The CDR3 is 13 amino acids. Trimming left V 0 bases short and J 7 bases short, with 7 bases between. Germline CDR1 KGHSY, CDR2 FQNENV. CDR3 DNA: TGTGCCAGCAGCCAATCAACAGGGAATGAGCAGTTCTTC. Its translation: CASSQSTGNEQFF.

This rearrangement joins TRBV4-1 to TRBJ1-3; D might be TRBD1 (6 bases). This CDR3 contains 16 residues. The germline gives CDR1 MGHRA, CDR2 YSYEKL. V lost 1 base, J lost 2 bases, and 12 bases lay in between. CDR3 residues: CASSQARQDTGNTIYF. CDR3 coding DNA: TGCGCCAGCAGCCAAGCCCGACAGGATACTGGAAACACCATATATTTT.

CDR3 amino acids: CASSLDRMNSPLHF. CDR3 coding DNA: TGTGCCAGCAGTTTGGACAGAATGAATTCACCCCTCCACTTT. The chain joins TRBV2 to TRBJ1-6, with TRBD1 as a possible D gene (6 bases). Trimming took off 5 bases at V and 7 bases at J, with 12 bases between the two ends. CDR1 is SNHLY and CDR2 is FYNNEI in the germline V gene. The CDR3 is 14 amino acids. Full variable domain (remainder filled in from reference TRBV2 and TRBJ1-6): EPEVTQTPSHQVTQMGQEVILRCVPISNHLYFYWYRQILGQKVEFLVSFYNNEISEKSEIFDDQFSVERPDGSNFTLKIRSTKLEDSAMYFCASSLDRMNSPLHFGNGTRLTVT.